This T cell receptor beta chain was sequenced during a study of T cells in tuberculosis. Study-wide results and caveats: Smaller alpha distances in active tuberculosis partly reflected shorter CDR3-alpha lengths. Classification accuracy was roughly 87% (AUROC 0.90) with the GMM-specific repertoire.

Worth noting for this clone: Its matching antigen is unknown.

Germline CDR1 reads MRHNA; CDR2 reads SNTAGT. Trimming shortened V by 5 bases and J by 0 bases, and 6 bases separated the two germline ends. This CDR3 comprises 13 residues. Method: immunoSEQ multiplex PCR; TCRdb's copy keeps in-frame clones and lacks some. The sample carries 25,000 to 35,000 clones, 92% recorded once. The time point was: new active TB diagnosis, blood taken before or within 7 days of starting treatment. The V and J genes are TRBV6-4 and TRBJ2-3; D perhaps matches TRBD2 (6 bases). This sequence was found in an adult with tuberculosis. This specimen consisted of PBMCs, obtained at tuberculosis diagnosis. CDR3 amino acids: CASSSGSTDTQYF. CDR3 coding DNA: TGTGCCAGCAGTAGCGGGAGCACAGATACGCAGTATTTT.